These T cell receptor beta chains were read from a single sample in a study of CD8 T cells in ankylosing spondylitis. TCRdb reprocessed the 5' RACE reads with MiXCR, giving one entry per CDR3 protein. This sample carries around 300,000 distinct CDR3 sequences, about 14% of them seen once, and the ten largest clones take around 0.99%. The sample taken for sequencing was blood, either unsorted or a sorted T cell fraction (not recorded which). The source is a male donor with ankylosing spondylitis or in good health (not recorded which). Each CDR3 is given with its conserved first and last residue. The D gene is left open where the match is weak. The listing skips clone size in some rows; elsewhere it reads once, few, many or a size class.

clone_size	d_call	v_call	j_call	cdr3_aa	cdr3_nt
few	-	TRBV12-3/TRBV12-4	TRBJ1-2	CASSLGDLSPHTF	TGTGCCAGCAGTTTGGGGGATCTATCCCCGCACACCTTC
-	TRBD1	TRBV28	TRBJ1-5	CASSLSGTGGWQPQHF	TGTGCCAGCAGTTTATCCGGCACAGGGGGCTGGCAGCCCCAGCATTTT
few	TRBD1	TRBV5-1	TRBJ2-3	CASSQTIQGASGADTQYF	TGCGCCAGCAGCCAAACCATACAGGGGGCAAGCGGGGCAGATACGCAGTATTTT
-	-	TRBV5-1	TRBJ2-1	CASRGVGTSYNEQFF	TGCGCCAGCAGGGGGGTCGGAACCTCCTACAATGAGCAGTTCTTC
-	TRBD2	TRBV2	TRBJ2-3	CASVWGGSTDTQYF	TGTGCCAGCGTTTGGGGGGGGAGCACAGATACGCAGTATTTT
few	TRBD1	TRBV20-1	TRBJ1-2	CSLREGAGGYTF	TGCAGCCTTCGGGAGGGGGCGGGTGGCTACACCTTC
few	TRBD2	TRBV6-2/TRBV6-3	TRBJ2-3	CASSYSAGSRTDTQYF	TGTGCCAGCAGTTACTCAGCGGGGAGTCGCACAGATACGCAGTATTTT
-	-	TRBV29-1	TRBJ2-2	CSVVGLRNTGELFF	TGCAGCGTTGTTGGTCTTAGGAACACCGGGGAGCTGTTTTTT
-	-	TRBV11-2	TRBJ2-2	CASSLVRGGLGTGELFF	TGTGCCAGCAGCTTAGTGAGGGGGGGATTGGGCACCGGGGAGCTGTTTTTT
few	-	TRBV7-2	TRBJ2-3	CASSSIAVGTDTQYF	TGTGCCAGCAGCTCAATAGCGGTGGGAACAGATACGCAGTATTTT
-	-	TRBV25-1	TRBJ2-3	CASSVPGKGLTDTQYF	TGTGCCAGCAGTGTCCCAGGGAAGGGTTTGACAGATACGCAGTATTTT
-	TRBD1	TRBV15	TRBJ2-2	CATSRDTGVSGELFF	TGTGCCACCAGCAGAGATACAGGGGTATCCGGGGAGCTGTTTTTT
-	TRBD2	TRBV11-3	TRBJ2-7	CASSLATGGSYEQYF	TGTGCCAGCAGCTTAGCCACGGGGGGTTCCTACGAGCAGTACTTC
-	-	TRBV12-3/TRBV12-4	TRBJ1-1	CASRKRGTEAFF	TGTGCCAGCAGGAAACGTGGCACTGAAGCTTTCTTT
-	-	TRBV6-1	TRBJ2-7	CASTATLARREQYF	TGTGCCAGCACCGCAACCTTAGCGCGCCGGGAGCAGTACTTC
-	-	TRBV15	TRBJ1-5	CATSTPDQPQHF	TGTGCCACCAGCACCCCCGATCAGCCCCAGCATTTT
many	-	TRBV29-1	TRBJ2-2	CSVLLTSYTGELFF	TGCAGCGTCCTACTTACGTCTTACACCGGGGAGCTGTTTTTT
few	-	TRBV29-1	TRBJ2-3	CSVRLGGYTDTQYF	TGCAGCGTCCGACTAGGGGGGTACACAGATACGCAGTATTTT
-	-	TRBV29-1	TRBJ2-3	CSAVRVTDTQYF	TGCAGCGCAGTTCGGGTCACAGATACGCAGTATTTT
few	-	TRBV5-1	TRBJ2-1	CASSLTSRVNEQFF	TGCGCCAGCAGCTTGACTAGTCGGGTCAATGAGCAGTTCTTC